This record concerns one T cell receptor beta chain sequence. The sample has other DNA sequences that encode this CDR3 too. Looked up from germline, CDR1 is SGHRS and CDR2 is YFSETQ. There are 13 residues in the CDR3. V dropped 0 bases and J dropped 4 bases, with 6 bases sitting between them. The entry originates in a study of cytomegalovirus exposure and HLA in healthy donors. Vbeta (60) and Jbeta (13) primers were used in the PCR. Profiled with immunoSEQ multiplex PCR; TCRdb holds only in-frame clones, not every one. The sample lists approximately 91,000 clones; 64% were seen once. The V call is TRBV5-1, the J call TRBJ2-3; possible D gene TRBD1, 5 bases. The sequenced material came from PBMCs. The receptor was isolated from a human donor in good health. The CDR3 DNA reads as TGCGCCAGCAGCTTGGGGGGCGCAGATACGCAGTATTTT. Translated, it gives CASSLGGADTQYF.